Shown below are 9 T cell receptor beta chains from a single sample sequenced in a study of early T cells in non-severe SARS-CoV-2 infection. TCRdb reprocessed the 5' RACE reads via MiXCR and lists one record per CDR3 protein. The sample holds approximately 70,000 distinct CDR3 sequences, 9% to 15% seen once. The source material was whole blood. These receptors were obtained from an adult who was a healthcare worker with PCR-confirmed SARS-CoV-2 infection or an uninfected control (not recorded which).

This clonotype showed up many times. This chain connects TRBV6-5 to TRBJ1-4; no clear D. V lost 4 bases and J lost 6, with 9 bases in between. The CDR3 is 13 residues long. Germline-derived CDR1 and CDR2 are MNHEY and SVGAGI. The DNA for the CDR3 is TGTGCCAGCAGTTTGGTGGTTGATGAAAAACTGTTTTTT. It encodes CASSLVVDEKLFF.

About this clonotype itself: This may come from a read error, since a much larger clone is one base off. J is TRBJ2-5 and V is TRBV7-9; D could derive from TRBD1 or TRBD2 (5 bases each). CDR1 and CDR2 from the germline V gene are SEHNR and FQNEAQ (reference sequence). The CDR3 contains 13 residues. V shed 11 bases and J shed 3 bases, with 16 bases lying between them. CDR3: CAGRKGPEETQYF. The CDR3 DNA reads as TGTGCCGGCCGGAAGGGACCGGAAGAGACCCAGTACTTC.

The chain carries TRBV9 and TRBJ2-7; D not certain. The germline V and J ends were trimmed by 3 bases and 2 bases, with 9 bases remaining between them. CDR3 length: 13 residues. Looked up from germline, CDR1 is SGDLS and CDR2 is YYNGEE. CDR3 sequence (DNA): TGTGCCAGCAGCGCCGGGTCTCCCTACGAGCAGTACTTC. Amino acids: CASSAGSPYEQYF. Using reference TRBV9 and TRBJ2-7 for the parts outside the CDR3, the full variable domain is DSGVTQTPKHLITATGQRVTLRCSPRSGDLSVYWYQQSLDQGLQFLIQYYNGEERAKGNILERFSAQQFPDLHSELNLSSLELGDSALYFCASSAGSPYEQYFGPGTRLTVT.

The sample holds many counts of this clonotype. The rearrangement joins TRBV20-1 to TRBJ2-3; perhaps TRBD2 as D (5 bases). Looked up from germline, CDR1 is DFQATT and CDR2 is SNEGSKA (reference sequence). Trimming shortened V by 3 bases and J by 0 bases, and 10 bases separated the two germline ends. The CDR3 covers 14 residues. Here the CDR3 DNA reads TGCAGTGCTAGCGGGGATACTAGCACAGATACGCAGTATTTT. This sequence encodes CSASGDTSTDTQYF.

This clonotype appeared a few times. The chain is built from TRBV7-2 and TRBJ2-1, with D hard to call. CDR3 length: 14 amino acids. In germline, CDR1 is SGHTA, CDR2 FQGNSA. The V and J ends lost 5 bases and 5 bases respectively, with 13 bases between them. The CDR3 bases are TGTGCCAGCAGCCCCCGGCGGACCCACAATGAGCAGTTCTTC. This translates into CASSPRRTHNEQFF.

The sample holds many counts of this clonotype. V and J are TRBV19 and TRBJ1-5; D remains ambiguous. Germline V gene lookup returns CDR1 LNHDA and CDR2 SQIVND (reference sequence). V was clipped by 1 base and J by 7 bases, with 14 bases between them. The CDR3 covers 15 residues. The CDR3 is CASSIVSVGRQPQHF. The DNA for the CDR3 is TGTGCCAGTAGTATAGTATCAGTCGGTCGACAGCCCCAGCATTTT.

The chain links TRBV20-1 to TRBJ2-5; D not resolved. Germline V gene data show CDR1 as DFQATT and CDR2 as SNEGSKA (reference sequence). Trimming cost V 3 bases and J 4 bases, with 12 bases left between them. This CDR3 is built from 13 residues. The CDR3 here is CSASRQFGETQYF. The DNA of the CDR3 is TGCAGTGCTAGCAGGCAGTTTGGAGAGACCCAGTACTTC.

This clonotype was detected many times. The rearrangement links TRBV10-3 to TRBJ1-2; TRBD1 matches at 11 bases. This CDR3 spans 15 amino acids. V trimming: 2 bases; J trimming: 3 bases; junction bases outside the gene matches: 2. CDR1 is ENHRY and CDR2 is SYGVKD in the germline V gene. CDR3 coding DNA: TGTGCCATCAGTGAGGCGGACAGGGGGCACTATGGCTACACCTTC. Its protein product is CAISEADRGHYGYTF.

This clonotype has just a few counts. CDR3 loop: CASSQDLEEDYEQYF. The CDR3 DNA sequence: TGTGCCAGCAGCCAAGATCTGGAGGAGGACTACGAGCAGTACTTC. The gene calls are TRBV3-1 and TRBJ2-7, with a tentative D call TRBD2 (5 bases). Between the trimmed V and J ends, which lost 0 bases and 3 bases, there was a span of 12 bases. The CDR3 extends over 15 amino acids. The germline CDR1 and CDR2 sequences are LGHDT and YNNKEL (reference sequence).